The T cell receptor beta chain described here comes from a study of T-cell reconstitution after alpha-beta-depleted transplantation in children. The TCRbeta library incorporated unique molecular identifiers. TCRdb re-called the PCR reads with MiXCR, one entry per CDR3 protein. This repertoire shows under 35,000 distinct CDR3 sequences, about 6.2% found once; its top ten account for about 7.3%. This clonotype occurred many times. The CDR3 runs 12 residues. Germline-derived CDR1 and CDR2 are SGHRS and YFSETQ. The ends were cut back, 0 bases at V and 9 bases at J, with 6 bases in the middle. This rearrangement joins TRBV5-1 to TRBJ2-2; D uncertain. This clonotype was obtained from a male patient younger than 18 who had a stem cell transplant for acute myeloid leukemia, so the T cells may come from the graft donor. The specimen comprised PBMCs, mostly from graft donor cells, sampled 180 days after TCRalphabeta/CD19-depleted stem cell transplant. CDR3 bases: TGCGCCAGCAGCTTGGGCGTCCGGGAGCTGTTTTTT. Encoded protein: CASSLGVRELFF.